Below are 24 T cell receptor beta chains sequenced from a single sample in a study of blood T cells in healthy people across ages (dated by TCRdb to between 2015 and 2016). Library construction relied on 5' RACE. Sequenced using an Illumina HiSeq 2500. A second roughly 6 to 12 cycle PCR used a sample-barcoded 5' primer and a J-beta primer mix. The public sequencing data were trimmed at Q25 with fastp and processed into clonotypes with MiXCR by TCRdb, which kept only in-frame beta chains. When rows share a CDR3 protein, they turn into one entry using the most common DNA and genes. The sample table holds fewer than 950,000 distinct CDR3 sequences, of which about 36% were seen once. 13% of the sample goes to the ten largest clones. The sample taken for sequencing was blood. These receptors were collected from a man between 18 and 35 years old in good health.

Turning to this clonotype: One end of the junction is discordant with germline, which a read error may explain. The rearrangement links TRBV9 to TRBJ2-3; 8 bases are shared with TRBD2. Germline CDR1 is SGDLS and CDR2 is YYNGEE. The CDR3 has 16 residues. The CDR3 loop reads CARSVATGGATDTQYF. The CDR3 bases are TGTGCCCGCAGCGTAGCTACGGGAGGGGCTACAGATACGCAGTATTTT.

This clonotype was detected a few times. This chain links TRBV9 with TRBJ2-6; tentatively, D is TRBD1 (5 bases). CDR3 length equals 17 residues. Trimming pared 0 bases from V and 0 bases from J, leaving 10 bases between. CDR1 is SGDLS and CDR2 is YYNGEE in the germline V gene. The CDR3 region has the DNA TGTGCCAGCAGCGTAGTTGACAGACCCTCTGGGGCCAACGTCCTGACTTTC. Translated, it gives CASSVVDRPSGANVLTF.

The V call is TRBV7-9, the J call TRBJ2-1; D possibly corresponds to TRBD2 (5 bases). The germline V gene encodes CDR1 SEHNR and CDR2 FQNEAQ (reference sequence). The CDR3 sequence is 11 residues long. Trimming took 5 bases from V and 9 from J, leaving 8 bases between them. CDR3 sequence (DNA): TGTGCCAGCAGCGCCGAGGGTGAGCAGTTCTTC. As protein: CASSAEGEQFF.

For this clonotype: At one end the junction does not follow the germline gene, possibly because of a read error. V is TRBV4-2 and J is TRBJ1-6; no firm D call. CDR1 is LGHNA and CDR2 is YNFKEQ in the germline V gene. The CDR3 has 16 amino acids. In nucleotides, the CDR3 is TGTACCAGCAGCCAAGCTCGGACGGATACCAATTCACCCCTCCACTTT. Translating gives CTSSQARTDTNSPLHF.

The rearrangement uses TRBV3-1 and TRBJ1-2; maybe TRBD1 (5 bases). The CDR3 extends over 15 amino acids. Germline V gene data show CDR1 as LGHDT and CDR2 as YNNKEL (reference sequence). Trimming took off 0 bases at V and 4 bases at J, with 12 bases between the two ends. CDR3 DNA: TGTGCCAGCAGCCAAGATCGCTCGGGACTCTATGGCTACACCTTC. Translation gives CASSQDRSGLYGYTF.

The chain is built from TRBV4-1 and TRBJ1-5; D not resolved. The CDR3 is 18 amino acids. Germline CDR1 MGHRA, CDR2 YSYEKL. V was pared by 3 bases and J by 0 bases, with 18 bases between. The CDR3 here is CASSHPPIPGYSNQPQHF. In nucleotides, the CDR3 is TGCGCCAGCAGCCACCCCCCTATTCCGGGGTATAGCAATCAGCCCCAGCATTTT.

The chain combines TRBV4-1 with TRBJ2-5, with 9 positions matching TRBD2. V dropped 8 bases and J dropped 11; count of bases not matched to a gene: 18. This CDR3 contains 15 residues. The germline V gene has CDR1 MGHRA and CDR2 YSYEKL. CDR3 sequence (DNA): TGCGCCAGCCACCTGATGGCGGGGGGGCAGAATGAGCAGTACTTC. Translation: CASHLMAGGQNEQYF.

This clonotype was counted only a few times. This rearrangement joins TRBV2 to TRBJ2-7; no clear D. CDR3 length: 11 amino acids. The germline V gene has CDR1 SNHLY and CDR2 FYNNEI. Deletions cut 7 bases from V and 5 bases from J, with 9 bases between. The chain's CDR3 is CASKGDNEQYF. The CDR3 DNA is TGTGCCAGCAAAGGTGACAACGAGCAGTACTTC. Full variable domain (remainder filled in from reference TRBV2 and TRBJ2-7): EPEVTQTPSHQVTQMGQEVILRCVPISNHLYFYWYRQILGQKVEFLVSFYNNEISEKSEIFDDQFSVERPDGSNFTLKIRSTKLEDSAMYFCASKGDNEQYFGPGTRLTVT.

The genes are TRBV5-1 and TRBJ2-7; D may be TRBD2 (5 bases). Germline lookup yields CDR1 SGHRS and CDR2 YFSETQ. Trimming left V 2 bases short and J 4 bases short, with 13 bases between. This CDR3 has 14 amino acids. CDR3 nucleotide sequence: TGCGCCAGCAGCTTTTTCGGGAACAATTACGAGCAGTACTTC. It specifies CASSFFGNNYEQYF.

V is TRBV12-3 or TRBV12-4 and J is TRBJ1-2; tentatively, D is TRBD1 (6 bases). V gave up 4 bases and J gave up 7 bases, with 19 bases separating them. This CDR3 contains 15 residues. The CDR3 DNA is TGTGCCAGCAGTTACCGAGGGACATCCCTTGGTGGCTACACCTTC. As protein: CASSYRGTSLGGYTF.

The V and J genes are TRBV5-4 and TRBJ2-1; TRBD1 or TRBD2 may be the D gene (5 bases each). Trimming shortened V by 2 bases and J by 9 bases, and 12 bases separated the two germline ends. This CDR3 comprises 13 residues. From germline, CDR1 is SGHNT and CDR2 YYREEE (reference sequence). CDR3 nucleotide sequence: TGTGCCAGCAGCTTAGGGACGACCCCTGAGCAGTTCTTC. It translates to CASSLGTTPEQFF.

This clonotype has ten or more counts. V usage is TRBV6-2 or TRBV6-3 and J usage is TRBJ2-6, with D possibly being TRBD1 (6 bases). V was pared by 9 bases and J by 2 bases, with 11 bases between. CDR1 is MNHEY, CDR2 SVGEGT, per germline. The CDR3 loop spans 14 amino acids. CDR3 coding DNA: TGTGCCAGTGAACAGGGAACTGGGGCCAACGTCCTGACTTTC. Residues: CASEQGTGANVLTF.

The gene calls are TRBV6-1 and TRBJ1-1, with D perhaps matching TRBD1 (6 bases). The V end lost 6 bases, the J end lost 4 bases, and 15 bases lay between the germline ends. CDR1 MNHNS and CDR2 SASEGT come from the germline V gene. CDR3 size: 14 residues. For the CDR3, the DNA is TGTGCCAGCAGCGCCGCGCGGGGGGCCACTGAAGCTTTCTTT. Translating it yields CASSAARGATEAFF.

The rearrangement joins TRBV3-1 to TRBJ1-1; D is perhaps TRBD1 (5 bases). Deletions cut 4 bases from V and 4 bases from J, with 16 bases between. The length of the CDR3 is 15 residues. From germline, CDR1 is LGHDT and CDR2 YNNKEL (reference sequence). For the CDR3, the DNA is TGTGCCAGCAGCCCGATACCTGGGGGGGGCACTGAAGCTTTCTTT. Translation gives CASSPIPGGGTEAFF.

This clonotype came up a few times. V is TRBV2 and J is TRBJ2-5; 8 bases are shared with TRBD1. V dropped 10 bases and J dropped 11; count of bases not matched to a gene: 12. CDR1 and CDR2 from the germline V gene are SNHLY and FYNNEI. The CDR3 loop spans 12 amino acids. The CDR3 loop reads CATQGAKDEQYF. The CDR3 DNA follows: TGTGCCACTCAGGGGGCCAAGGATGAGCAGTACTTC.

CDR3 loop: CASSLNKNIQYF. CDR3 sequence (DNA): TGCGCCAGCAGCTTGAACAAAAACATTCAGTACTTC. The chain recombines TRBV5-1 with TRBJ2-4, with D unclear. This CDR3 has 12 amino acids. Germline values: CDR1 SGHRS, CDR2 YFSETQ. V lost 1 base to trimming and J lost 3 bases, with 2 bases between them.

This clonotype came up a few times. The CDR3 DNA reads TGTGCCAGCAGCCAACCAAGGGGCGGGGAGACCCAGTACTTC. It translates to CASSQPRGGETQYF. The chain links TRBV7-9 to TRBJ2-5; D could derive from TRBD1 or TRBD2 (5 bases each). Trimming cost V 5 bases and J 5 bases, with 15 bases left between them. The CDR3 sequence is 14 residues long. The germline CDR1 and CDR2 sequences are SEHNR and FQNEAQ (reference sequence).

The chain is built from TRBV20-1 and TRBJ2-2, with D perhaps assigned TRBD1 or TRBD2 (5 bases each). The V gene lost 3 bases and the J gene lost 0 bases, with 17 bases spanning the gap. CDR1 is DFQATT, CDR2 SNEGSKA, per germline (reference sequence). This CDR3 spans 17 amino acids. The CDR3 here is CSASAGGPRANTGELFF. The CDR3 DNA sequence: TGCAGTGCTAGCGCTGGGGGACCCAGAGCGAACACCGGGGAGCTGTTTTTT.

The rearrangement joins TRBV12-3 or TRBV12-4 to TRBJ1-2; 8 positions match TRBD1. The CDR3 runs to 13 residues. V gave up 7 bases and J gave up 7 bases; unmatched junction bases: 8. The CDR3 DNA follows: TGTGCCAGCACCAGACAGGGGTTCGGTGGCTACACCTTC. Protein sequence: CASTRQGFGGYTF.

V and J are TRBV20-1 and TRBJ2-1; 8 nucleotides align to TRBD2. Trimming cost V 5 bases and J 0 bases; bases outside gene matches: 12. In germline, CDR1 is DFQATT, CDR2 SNEGSKA (reference sequence). This CDR3 contains 17 residues. The CDR3 protein is CSAPIAGGMSSYNEQFF. The CDR3 nucleotides are TGCAGTGCTCCCATTGCGGGGGGCATGAGCTCCTACAATGAGCAGTTCTTC.

As concerns this clonotype: This may come from a read error, since a much larger clone is one base off. The chain is built from TRBV20-1 and TRBJ2-4; TRBD1 aligns across 7 bases. CDR1 is DFQATT and CDR2 is SNEGSKA in the germline V gene (reference sequence). Trimming at V came to 5 bases and at J to 13 bases, leaving 26 bases not matched to a gene. This CDR3 region has 17 residues. The CDR3 DNA sequence: TGCAGTGCTGCCGGGACAGAGACGAAGAGCTCCTACAATGAGCAGTACTTC. It yields the protein CSAAGTETKSSYNEQYF.

V gene TRBV2 combines with J gene TRBJ1-2; D not certain. This CDR3 contains 14 residues. Germline CDR1 is SNHLY and CDR2 is FYNNEI. The V gene lost 4 bases and the J gene lost 4 bases, with 13 bases spanning the gap. CDR3 in amino acids: CASSGSTLSYGYTF. The CDR3 DNA is TGTGCCAGCAGTGGTAGCACCTTAAGCTATGGCTACACCTTC.

This clonotype appeared once. A much larger clone differs by one base, so this may be a read error. The J gene is TRBJ2-7, the V gene TRBV7-2; TRBD1 is a possible D gene (6 bases). The J call may be in error: the DNA end matches TRBJ2-5 better. The CDR3 spans 16 residues. CDR1 and CDR2 (germline): SGHTA, FQGNSA. As DNA, the CDR3 is TGTGCCAGCAGCTTATTCCGGCAGGGGAAGGGTGAGACCCAGTACTTC. Translating gives CASSLFRQGKGETQYF.

The V gene is TRBV6-1, the J gene TRBJ2-5; D may be TRBD2 (6 bases). The end of the DNA aligns better with TRBJ2-7, so the J call may be wrong. This CDR3 is 15 amino acids long. Germline CDR1 MNHNS, CDR2 SASEGT. CDR3 sequence reads: CASSGLSNRGYEQYF. CDR3 DNA: TGTGCCAGCAGCGGATTATCGAACCGGGGGTACGAGCAGTACTTC.